The 14 T cell receptor beta chains reported below all come from one sample, sequenced in a study of T cell changes during pregnancy in multiple sclerosis (dated by TCRdb to the late 2010s). Library method: the immunoSEQ multiplex PCR assay. The table comes from immuneACCESS by way of TCRdb, which keeps in-frame sequences with V and J called. Part of the clones is missing from these tables; in studies checked, under half for an unresolved V gene and the rest for unknown reasons. The sample includes about 67,000 clones, with approximately 90% observed a single time. The top ten clones comprise about 1.5% of the sample. Sample: peripheral blood, taken in the third trimester of pregnancy. The receptors derive from a female donor with multiple sclerosis, enrolled in a pregnancy study.

This clone was detected only a few times. Other DNA sequences from this sample encode an identical CDR3 as well. This rearrangement joins TRBV19 to TRBJ2-7; a weak D match, TRBD2 (5 bases). V lost 3 bases and J 6 bases, leaving 12 bases between the germline ends. CDR3 size: 13 residues. Germline lookup yields CDR1 LNHDA and CDR2 SQIVND (reference sequence). CDR3: CASSIGVALEQYF. The CDR3 nucleotides read TGTGCCAGTAGTATCGGGGTAGCCCTCGAGCAGTACTTC.

The rearrangement joins TRBV10-3 to TRBJ2-7, with D perhaps matching TRBD2 (5 bases). V lost 11 bases, J lost 4 bases, and 12 bases lay in between. From germline, CDR1 is ENHRY and CDR2 SYGVKD. This CDR3 spans 11 amino acids. CDR3 loop: CAARRIYEQYF. CDR3 coding DNA: TGTGCCGCCCGGAGGATTTACGAGCAGTACTTC.

V and J are TRBV30 and TRBJ1-2; 12 bases agree with TRBD1. J gave up 7 bases and V 4 bases, and 16 bases lay outside the gene matches. CDR1 and CDR2 from the germline V gene are GTSNPN and SVGIG (reference sequence). This CDR3 comprises 17 residues. The CDR3 is CAWTAIPGQGARGGYTF. The CDR3 nucleotides are TGTGCCTGGACCGCGATCCCGGGACAGGGGGCAAGGGGTGGCTACACCTTC.

The chain uses TRBV6-1 and TRBJ2-2; possibly TRBD1 for D (6 bases). V was clipped by 2 bases and J by 4 bases, with 14 bases between them. This CDR3 has 16 amino acids. The germline V gene encodes CDR1 MNHNS and CDR2 SASEGT. As DNA, the CDR3 is TGTGCCAGCAGTGAAAGGGGGACCGCTTCCACCGGGGAGCTGTTTTTT. Residues: CASSERGTASTGELFF.

The genes are TRBV27 and TRBJ2-7; no clear D gene. Germline assignment: CDR1 MNHEY and CDR2 SMNVEV (reference sequence). Trimming stripped 3 bases from V and 6 bases from J, with 6 bases between. The CDR3 loop spans 11 amino acids. This CDR3 reads CASSFGTEQYF. The CDR3 DNA is TGTGCCAGCAGTTTCGGTACCGAGCAGTACTTC.

The genes are TRBV5-6 and TRBJ2-3, with D perhaps matching TRBD1 (6 bases). Germline V lookup: CDR1 SGHDT, CDR2 YYEEEE. Trimming took 2 bases from V and 4 from J, leaving 11 bases between them. The CDR3 has 14 residues. The CDR3 protein is CASSFGQGPDTQYF. CDR3 nucleotide sequence: TGTGCCAGCAGCTTCGGCCAGGGGCCAGATACGCAGTATTTT.

The chain uses TRBV5-1 and TRBJ1-2; D ambiguous. V lost 0 bases and J 4 bases, leaving 16 bases between the germline ends. This CDR3 is 16 amino acids long. The germline gives CDR1 SGHRS, CDR2 YFSETQ. This CDR3 reads CASSLESRGFSYGYTF. The CDR3, as DNA: TGCGCCAGCAGCTTGGAGAGCCGGGGTTTCAGCTATGGCTACACCTTC.

The V and J genes are TRBV13 and TRBJ2-4, with TRBD1 matching 8 bases. CDR3 size: 13 residues. The germline gives CDR1 PRHDT, CDR2 FYEKMQ (reference sequence). V was clipped by 6 bases and J by 7 bases; unmatched bases: 5. The DNA of the CDR3 is TGTGCCAGCAGGGACAGGGTGGGGAACATTCAGTACTTC. Its protein product is CASRDRVGNIQYF. Variable domain in full (rest from reference TRBV13 and TRBJ2-4): AAGVIQSPRHLIKEKRETATLKCYPIPRHDTVYWYQQGPGQDPQFLISFYEKMQSDKGSIPDRFSAQQFSDYHSELNMSSLELGDSALYFCASRDRVGNIQYFGAGTRLSVL.

This chain joins TRBV7-9 and TRBJ1-5, with 11 bases identical to TRBD1. The CDR3 spans 15 residues. V shed 3 bases, J shed 6 bases, and the junction held 4 bases outside the gene matches. The germline V gene has CDR1 SEHNR and CDR2 FQNEAQ (reference sequence). The CDR3 bases are TGTGCCAGCAGCTTGGGACAGGGGGTAAGTCAGCCCCAGCATTTT. Protein: CASSLGQGVSQPQHF. Looking up the rest from reference TRBV7-9 and TRBJ1-5 gives the full variable domain: DTGVSQNPRHKITKRGQNVTFRCDPISEHNRLYWYRQTLGQGPEFLTYFQNEAQLEKSRLLSDRFSAERPKGSFSTLEIQRTEQGDSAMYLCASSLGQGVSQPQHFGDGTRLSIL.

In its sample, this clone was seen once. The rearrangement uses TRBV4-2 and TRBJ1-4; 10 bases map to TRBD1. Germline CDR1 LGHNA, CDR2 YNFKEQ. Trimming removed 0 bases from V and 8 bases from J; junction bases left unmatched: 3. The CDR3 contains 15 residues. In DNA, the CDR3 is TGTGCCAGCAGCCAAGACGGGACAGGGGCCGAAAAACTGTTTTTT. This sequence encodes CASSQDGTGAEKLFF.

The rearrangement links TRBV9 to TRBJ2-5; 10 nucleotides match TRBD2. This CDR3 comprises 18 residues. The trim removed 0 bases at V and 5 bases at J, leaving 13 bases unmatched. CDR1 is SGDLS, CDR2 YYNGEE, per germline. The CDR3 DNA is TGTGCCAGCAGCGTAGGTGGTAGCGGGGGGCCCGGGGGGGAGACCCAGTACTTC. Translated, it gives CASSVGGSGGPGGETQYF.

The table lists this clone with a count of one. The genes are TRBV27 and TRBJ1-5; weak D call: TRBD1 (5 bases). CDR3 size: 12 residues. V lost 2 bases and J lost 6, with 5 bases in between. Germline V gene sequence: CDR1 MNHEY, CDR2 SMNVEV (reference sequence). CDR3 nucleotide sequence: TGTGCCAGCAGTTTAAGGGGTCAGCCCCAGCATTTT. It codes for CASSLRGQPQHF.

The chain has TRBV25-1 and TRBJ2-5; D call uncertain. The CDR3 runs to 11 residues. V was pared by 6 bases and J by 2 bases, with 4 bases between. Germline V CDR1 and CDR2: MGHDK, SYGVNS. This CDR3 reads CASSLQETQYF. CDR3 nucleotide sequence: TGTGCCAGCAGCCTACAAGAGACCCAGTACTTC.

The chain couples TRBV5-1 to TRBJ1-1; a weak D match, TRBD1 (6 bases). V was shortened by 4 bases and J by 6 bases, with 19 bases between the two germline ends. Germline assignment: CDR1 SGHRS and CDR2 YFSETQ. This CDR3 has 15 amino acids. CDR3 region: CASSDLQGGGAEAFF. Here the CDR3 DNA reads TGCGCCAGCAGCGACCTACAGGGCGGCGGCGCTGAAGCTTTCTTT.